This passage covers 19 T cell receptor beta chains from one sample sequenced in a study of control samples from healthy donors and cancer patients. TCRdb keeps only in-frame clones here, not all; method: immunoSEQ multiplex PCR. Counted here are 150,000 to 200,000 clones, roughly 90% occurring once; the ten biggest clones make up 1.4%. Sequencing was carried out using blood. These receptors all come from a woman aged 50 to 65 in good health.

The V gene is TRBV4-1, the J gene TRBJ1-1; the D gene is possibly TRBD1 (5 bases). Germline V gene sequence: CDR1 MGHRA, CDR2 YSYEKL. CDR3 size: 14 residues. V was clipped by 1 base and J by 4 bases, with 10 bases between them. The CDR3 DNA follows: TGCGCCAGCAGCCAAGGGGGGGTTCGCACTGAAGCTTTCTTT. This gives the protein CASSQGGVRTEAFF.

The chain uses TRBV28 and TRBJ1-1; D ambiguous. This CDR3 comprises 12 residues. Trimming removed 4 bases from V and 6 bases from J, with 9 bases in between. In germline, CDR1 is MDHEN, CDR2 SYDVKM. CDR3 in amino acids: CASSWGQAEAFF. CDR3 bases: TGTGCCAGCAGTTGGGGTCAGGCTGAAGCTTTCTTT.

The chain combines TRBV28 with TRBJ1-2; 12 bases are a match to TRBD1. The CDR3 contains 14 residues. V lost 6 bases, J lost 8 bases, and 7 bases stayed unmatched. CDR1 MDHEN and CDR2 SYDVKM come from the germline V gene. CDR3 sequence reads: CASRGTGGSEGYTF. CDR3 DNA: TGTGCCAGCAGAGGGACAGGGGGCTCAGAGGGCTACACCTTC.

The chain combines TRBV6-5 with TRBJ2-1; 10 nucleotides line up with TRBD2. The CDR3 spans 14 residues. The germline V gene encodes CDR1 MNHEY and CDR2 SVGAGI. The V segment lost 4 bases and the J segment 5 bases; nucleotides outside the gene matches: 2. CDR3 sequence reads: CASSSLAGDNEQFF. CDR3 coding DNA: TGTGCCAGCAGTTCCCTAGCGGGAGACAATGAGCAGTTCTTC.

V usage is TRBV4-1 and J usage is TRBJ1-2; TRBD1 might be the D (5 bases). Germline V gene sequence: CDR1 MGHRA, CDR2 YSYEKL. V was cut by 0 bases and J by 8 bases, with 16 bases left in between. This CDR3 region has 15 residues. CDR3 loop: CASSQDILGAYGYTF. The CDR3 nucleotides read TGCGCCAGCAGCCAAGATATTCTTGGGGCTTACGGCTACACCTTC.

V usage is TRBV2 and J usage is TRBJ1-2, with D uncertain. Germline values: CDR1 SNHLY, CDR2 FYNNEI. The CDR3 spans 14 residues. V lost 6 bases and J 4 bases, leaving 15 bases between the germline ends. The CDR3 loop reads CASRVDTKAYGYTF. The CDR3 coding sequence is TGTGCCAGCAGGGTCGACACAAAGGCCTATGGCTACACCTTC.

The V gene is TRBV18, the J gene TRBJ2-1; 8 bases fit TRBD2. The CDR3 runs 16 residues. V shed 6 bases and J 5 bases; nucleotides not matched to a gene: 12. Germline-derived CDR1 and CDR2 are KGHSH and LQKENI. CDR3 bases: TGTGCCAGCTCCCAACTTCGAAGCGGGAGCGACAATGAGCAGTTCTTC. This translates into CASSQLRSGSDNEQFF.

V usage is TRBV28 and J usage is TRBJ2-1; 7 bases are shared with TRBD2. The germline gives CDR1 MDHEN, CDR2 SYDVKM. This CDR3 region has 15 residues. Germline trimming cut 6 bases from V and 4 bases from J; bases unmatched to any gene: 9. The CDR3 nucleotides are TGTGCCAGCAGCTCCACGGGAGGACCGTACAATGAGCAGTTCTTC. It yields the protein CASSSTGGPYNEQFF.

The gene calls are TRBV28 and TRBJ1-5, with D hard to call. This CDR3 contains 12 residues. CDR1 is MDHEN, CDR2 SYDVKM, per germline. The germline V and J ends were trimmed by 8 bases and 7 bases, with 12 bases remaining between them. CDR3 protein: CASQPGLQPQHF. Written as DNA, the CDR3 is TGTGCCAGCCAGCCCGGGCTCCAGCCCCAGCATTTT.

This clone has only one observation. The chain is built from TRBV5-1 and TRBJ1-2; no reliable D call. CDR1 and CDR2 (germline): SGHRS, YFSETQ. The V end was cut by 4 bases, the J end by 0 bases, with 10 bases between. The CDR3 is made up of 14 amino acids. In DNA, the CDR3 is TGCGCCAGCAGCCCGGAGGGAGCTAACTATGGCTACACCTTC. The encoded protein is CASSPEGANYGYTF.

Turning to this clone: Its ends do not fully match the called genes, so a read error is possible. The chain employs TRBV4-1 and TRBJ2-2, with D perhaps matching TRBD1 (6 bases). This CDR3 region has 16 residues. In germline, CDR1 is MGHRA, CDR2 YSYEKL. CDR3 region: CAGSQGGLTDTGELFF. Written as DNA, the CDR3 is TGCGCCGGCAGCCAAGGGGGTCTTACAGACACCGGGGAGCTGTTTTTT.

There are a few counts of this clone. This chain links TRBV28 with TRBJ2-7; 7 bases fit TRBD2. Trimming removed 8 bases from V and 5 bases from J; junction bases left unmatched: 9. The CDR3 sequence is 13 residues long. Germline V CDR1 and CDR2: MDHEN, SYDVKM. CDR3 DNA sequence: TGTGCCAGCGGTCCCGGCGGGAGACACGAGCAGTACTTC. This sequence encodes CASGPGGRHEQYF.

This clone is a singleton in its sample. The V gene is TRBV30, the J gene TRBJ2-7, with D maybe TRBD2 (6 bases). The CDR3 totals 14 residues. Looked up from germline, CDR1 is GTSNPN and CDR2 is SVGIG (reference sequence). The ends were cut back, 3 bases at V and 0 bases at J, with 12 bases in the middle. The DNA of the CDR3 is TGTGCCTGGAGATGGGGTAGCGGCTCCTACGAGCAGTACTTC. Residues: CAWRWGSGSYEQYF.

The V call is TRBV28, the J call TRBJ2-5; 7 bases are shared with TRBD2. The germline gives CDR1 MDHEN, CDR2 SYDVKM. This CDR3 region has 14 residues. The V gene end was trimmed by 3 bases and the J gene end by 4 bases; junction bases not matched to a gene: 5. The CDR3: CASSFGGLGETQYF. For the CDR3, the DNA is TGTGCCAGCAGTTTCGGGGGGTTGGGAGAGACCCAGTACTTC.

V is TRBV19 and J is TRBJ2-2; 10 bases agree with TRBD1. This CDR3 is built from 15 residues. Germline V gene sequence: CDR1 LNHDA, CDR2 SQIVND (reference sequence). Unmatched junction bases numbered 4, after V lost 3 bases and J lost 6 bases. CDR3 residues: CASSIKTGGSGELFF. The CDR3 DNA sequence: TGTGCCAGTAGTATTAAGACAGGGGGCTCCGGGGAGCTGTTTTTT.

V is TRBV10-3 and J is TRBJ1-1; no reliable D call. Trimming removed 4 bases from V and 1 base from J, with 13 bases in between. Germline V gives CDR1 ENHRY, CDR2 SYGVKD. The CDR3 has 15 residues. The CDR3: CAISGAAAANTEAFF. The CDR3 region has the DNA TGTGCCATCAGTGGTGCTGCTGCAGCGAACACTGAAGCTTTCTTT.

Here the CDR3 reads CASSRGGSYEQYF. The CDR3, as DNA: TGCGCCAGCAGCCGTGGGGGGAGCTACGAGCAGTACTTC. V gene TRBV4-1 combines with J gene TRBJ2-7, with a possible D match to TRBD2 (6 bases). Germline lookup yields CDR1 MGHRA and CDR2 YSYEKL. The CDR3 is 13 amino acids. With 4 bases removed from V and 3 bases from J, the gap between germline ends came to 10 bases.

J is TRBJ1-4 and V is TRBV29-1; 8 nucleotides match TRBD1. This CDR3 spans 14 amino acids. Germline CDR1 and CDR2: SQVTM and ANQGSEA. Trimming at V came to 5 bases and at J to 11 bases, leaving 13 bases not matched to a gene. In DNA form, the CDR3 reads TGCAGCGTTTACTTTACAGGGGGGGTGCAGAAACTGTTTTTT. Translated, it gives CSVYFTGGVQKLFF.

J is TRBJ2-2 and V is TRBV9; 8 bases are shared with TRBD2. The CDR3 runs 13 residues. J lost 4 bases, V lost 7 bases, and 3 bases had no gene match. Germline-derived CDR1 and CDR2 are SGDLS and YYNGEE. Here the CDR3 DNA reads TGTGCCAGCCGGGAGGGGGGCACCGGGGAGCTGTTTTTT. It yields the protein CASREGGTGELFF.